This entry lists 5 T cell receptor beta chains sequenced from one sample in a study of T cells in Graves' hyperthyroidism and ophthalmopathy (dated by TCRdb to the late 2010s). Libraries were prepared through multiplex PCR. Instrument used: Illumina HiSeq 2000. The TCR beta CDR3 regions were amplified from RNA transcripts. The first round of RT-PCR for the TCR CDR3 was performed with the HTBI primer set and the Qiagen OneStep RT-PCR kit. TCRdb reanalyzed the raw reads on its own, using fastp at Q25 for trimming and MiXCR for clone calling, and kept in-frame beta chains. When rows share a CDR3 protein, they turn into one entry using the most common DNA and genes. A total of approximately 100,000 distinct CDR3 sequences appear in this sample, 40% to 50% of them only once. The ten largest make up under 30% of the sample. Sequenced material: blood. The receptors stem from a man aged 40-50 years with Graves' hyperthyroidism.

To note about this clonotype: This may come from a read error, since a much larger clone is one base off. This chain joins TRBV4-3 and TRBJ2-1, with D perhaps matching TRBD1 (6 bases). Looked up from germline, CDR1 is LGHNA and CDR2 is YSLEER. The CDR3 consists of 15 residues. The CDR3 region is CASSLVRGSYDEQFF. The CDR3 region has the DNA TGCGCCAGCAGCCTAGTCAGGGGATCCTACGATGAGCAGTTCTTC.

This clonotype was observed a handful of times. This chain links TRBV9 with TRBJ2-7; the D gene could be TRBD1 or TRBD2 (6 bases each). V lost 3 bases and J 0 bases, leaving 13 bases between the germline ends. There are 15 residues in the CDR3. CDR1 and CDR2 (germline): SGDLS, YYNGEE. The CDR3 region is CASSEGVGGSYEQYF. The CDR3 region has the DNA TGTGCCAGCAGCGAGGGGGTGGGGGGCTCCTACGAGCAGTACTTC. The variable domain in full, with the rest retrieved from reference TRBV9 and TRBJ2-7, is DSGVTQTPKHLITATGQRVTLRCSPRSGDLSVYWYQQSLDQGLQFLIQYYNGEERAKGNILERFSAQQFPDLHSELNLSSLELGDSALYFCASSEGVGGSYEQYFGPGTRLTVT.

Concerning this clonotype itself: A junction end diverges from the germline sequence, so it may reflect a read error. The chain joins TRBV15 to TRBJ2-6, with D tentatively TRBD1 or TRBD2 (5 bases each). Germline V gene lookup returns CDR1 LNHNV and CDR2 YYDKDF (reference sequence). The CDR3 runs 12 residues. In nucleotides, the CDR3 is TGTGCCACGAGGGACGGGGACAACGTCCTGACTTTC. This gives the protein CATRDGDNVLTF.

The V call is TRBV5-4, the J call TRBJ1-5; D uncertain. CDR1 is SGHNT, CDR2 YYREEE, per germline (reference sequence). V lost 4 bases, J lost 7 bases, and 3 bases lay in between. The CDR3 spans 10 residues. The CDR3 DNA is TGTGCCAGCAGCGGGCAGCCCCAGCATTTT. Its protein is CASSGQPQHF.

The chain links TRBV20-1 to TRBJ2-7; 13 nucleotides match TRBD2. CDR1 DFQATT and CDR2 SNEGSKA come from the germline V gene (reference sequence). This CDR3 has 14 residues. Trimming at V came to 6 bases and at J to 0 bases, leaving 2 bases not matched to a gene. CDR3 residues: CSARTSGSSYEQYF. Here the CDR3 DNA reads TGCAGTGCAAGGACTAGCGGGAGCTCCTACGAGCAGTACTTC.